These 15 T cell receptor beta chains were sequenced from one sample in a study of metastatic and nonmetastatic thyroid tumors. MiXCR re-clonotyped the PCR reads for TCRdb. The sample lists 30,000 to 35,000 clones, 14% to 15% occurring once. Until they underwent thyroid surgery, no patient had received any treatment. Source material: blood. Source of these receptors: a male donor with papillary thyroid cancer or a benign thyroid nodule (not recorded which). Some clones in this sample may be carry-over from other donors' samples.

Remarks on this clone: A read error may explain this, as a much larger clone is one base away. V is TRBV30 and J is TRBJ2-5; 7 bases agree with TRBD2. Trimming took 2 bases from V and 4 from J; bases not matched to a gene: 13. Germline loops: CDR1 GTSNPN, CDR2 SVGIG (reference sequence). This CDR3 is built from 16 residues. The CDR3 DNA follows: TGTGCCTGGAGTCACCTGGGGTGGGAGGGGTTAGAGACCCAGTACTTC. Its translation is CAWSHLGWEGLETQYF.

Points on this clone: A read error may account for a junction end that differs from germline. This sequence joins TRBV15 and TRBJ2-7; 7 nucleotides align to TRBD1. The CDR3 is made up of 13 amino acids. Germline V gene sequence: CDR1 LNHNV, CDR2 YYDKDF (reference sequence). Written as DNA, the CDR3 is TGTTCCACCAGCCGGGGACAGACCTACGAGCAGTATTTC. This codes for CSTSRGQTYEQYF.

The chain links TRBV5-1 to TRBJ2-2, with a tentative D call TRBD2 (6 bases). V was clipped by 0 bases and J by 5 bases, with 11 bases between them. The CDR3 extends over 15 amino acids. Germline assignment: CDR1 SGHRS and CDR2 YFSETQ. The chain's CDR3 is CASSLVEGPTGELFF. The CDR3 nucleotides read TGCGCCAGCAGCTTGGTGGAGGGTCCAACCGGGGAGCTGTTTTTT.

This clone was detected many times. Other DNA sequences in the sample encode the same CDR3. This chain connects TRBV6-1 to TRBJ2-1, with 8 bases aligning to TRBD1. Trimming cost V 7 bases and J 9 bases; bases outside gene matches: 14. This CDR3 has 15 amino acids. Germline CDR1 is MNHNS and CDR2 is SASEGT. The CDR3 sequence is CASTRGGTGTGEQFF. The CDR3 DNA reads TGTGCCAGCACCCGAGGGGGGACAGGAACGGGTGAGCAGTTCTTC.

Many counts were recorded for this clone. The rearrangement joins TRBV20-1 to TRBJ2-3; a possible D gene is TRBD1 (6 bases). CDR1 is DFQATT and CDR2 is SNEGSKA in the germline V gene (reference sequence). V lost 6 bases to trimming and J lost 6 bases, with 19 bases between them. The CDR3 is 14 amino acids. CDR3 coding DNA: TGCAGTGCGCTAGGGGGTAGAGGTACGGATACGCAGTATTTT. It yields the protein CSALGGRGTDTQYF.

The sample holds many counts of this clone. This chain uses TRBV30 with TRBJ1-2; 7 positions match TRBD1. V dropped 4 bases and J dropped 4; count of bases not matched to a gene: 3. Germline V lookup: CDR1 GTSNPN, CDR2 SVGIG (reference sequence). CDR3 length: 12 amino acids. For the CDR3, the DNA is TGTGCCTGGACGAGGGGGCCCTATGGCTACACCTTC. Translating it yields CAWTRGPYGYTF. Based on the CDR3 plus reference TRBV30 and TRBJ1-2, the full variable domain is SQTIHQWPATLVQPVGSPLSLECTVEGTSNPNLYWYRQAAGRGLQLLFYSVGIGQISSEVPQNLSASRPQDRQFILSSKKLLLSDSGFYLCAWTRGPYGYTFGSGTRLTVV.

This clone came up once. Within the sample, other DNA sequences also encode this same CDR3. The chain links TRBV20-1 to TRBJ2-7, with 10 bases aligning to TRBD2. Germline-derived CDR1 and CDR2 are DFQATT and SNEGSKA (reference sequence). The V and J ends lost 4 bases and 4 bases, in that order; junction bases with no gene match: 16. The CDR3 sequence is 17 residues long. CDR3 protein: CSAKILAGVSGRYEQYF. DNA for the CDR3: TGCAGTGCTAAGATCCTAGCGGGAGTAAGCGGTCGATACGAGCAGTACTTC.

The chain employs TRBV20-1 and TRBJ1-1, with D possibly matching TRBD1 (5 bases). Trimming stripped 6 bases from V and 3 bases from J, with 14 bases between. There are 13 residues in the CDR3. Germline V gene lookup returns CDR1 DFQATT and CDR2 SNEGSKA (reference sequence). The DNA of the CDR3 is TGCAGTGCCCTAAAGGAAGGGGACACTGAAGCTTTCTTT. It encodes CSALKEGDTEAFF.

There are many counts of this clone. A much larger clone sits a single nucleotide away, making a read error possible. The rearrangement links TRBV20-1 to TRBJ2-2; no reliable D call. This CDR3 spans 13 amino acids. The V gene's germline CDR1 is DFQATT and CDR2 SNEGSKA (reference sequence). Trimming left V 3 bases short and J 9 bases short, with 14 bases between. CDR3 region: CSASPRRGRELFF. Here the CDR3 DNA reads TGCAGTGCTAGCCCCAGGCGCGGCAGGGAGCTGTTTTTT.

The chain carries TRBV18 and TRBJ1-5; maybe TRBD1 (5 bases). The V gene's germline CDR1 is KGHSH and CDR2 LQKENI. CDR3 length: 14 amino acids. V dropped 5 bases and J dropped 3 bases, with 11 bases sitting between them. CDR3 DNA: TGTGCCAGCTCAGACAAGGGGACCAATCAGCCCCAGCATTTT. It codes for CASSDKGTNQPQHF.

This clone was found many times. The CDR3 coding sequence is TGTGCCAGCAGCCGACAGGGGGCGCCTACCTACGAGCAGTACTTC. Protein product: CASSRQGAPTYEQYF. The rearrangement links TRBV6-2 or TRBV6-3 to TRBJ2-7; 10 bases line up with TRBD1. Germline V CDR1 and CDR2: MNHEY, SVGEGT. This CDR3 is 15 amino acids long. The ends lost 6 bases at V and 2 bases at J; junction bases unmatched: 7.

Details on this clone: Given the absence of the conserved phenylalanine or tryptophan at the CDR3 end, a read error is likely. The rearrangement joins TRBV6-2 or TRBV6-3 to TRBJ2-1; D tentatively fits TRBD1 or TRBD2 (5 bases each). Germline values: CDR1 MNHEY, CDR2 SVGEGT. The V end lost 8 bases, the J end lost 9 bases, and 35 bases lay between the germline ends. There are 19 residues in the CDR3. CDR3 sequence: CASPTEGPWRRPRGSEQFS. Written as DNA, the CDR3 is TGTGCCAGCCCAACCGAGGGGCCGTGGAGGAGACCTCGAGGAAGTGAGCAGTTCTCC.

There are many counts of this clone. The genes are TRBV28 and TRBJ1-1; a weak D match, TRBD1 (6 bases). The V gene's germline CDR1 is MDHEN and CDR2 SYDVKM. This CDR3 comprises 13 residues. Trimming removed 5 bases from V and 5 bases from J, with 12 bases in between. The CDR3 reads CASSTGFGTEAFF. The CDR3 DNA reads TGTGCCAGCAGTACAGGGTTCGGGACTGAAGCTTTCTTT. Full variable domain (remainder filled in from reference TRBV28 and TRBJ1-1): DVKVTQSSRYLVKRTGEKVFLECVQDMDHENMFWYRQDPGLGLRLIYFSYDVKMKEKGDIPEGYSVSREKKERFSLILESASTNQTSMYLCASSTGFGTEAFFGQGTRLTVV.

Ten or more counts support this clone. An end of the junction differs from the germline gene, which may be a read error. The same CDR3 also results from other DNA sequences found in this sample. V is TRBV20-1 and J is TRBJ1-1, with unresolved D. The CDR3 extends over 12 amino acids. The V gene's germline CDR1 is DFQATT and CDR2 SNEGSKA (reference sequence). The chain's CDR3 is CSAREGGKEAFF. The CDR3 DNA reads TGCAGTGCTAGAGAGGGCGGAAAGGAAGCCTTCTTT.

This clone was picked up many times. The chain is built from TRBV4-2 and TRBJ2-2, with D possibly TRBD1 on 5 matching bases. Germline CDR1 and CDR2: LGHNA and YNFKEQ. This CDR3 region has 14 residues. Trimming cost V 3 bases and J 6 bases, with 11 bases left between them. The DNA for the CDR3 is TGTGCCAGCAGCCAGCAACAGGAGCCCGGGGAGCTGTTTTTT. It codes for CASSQQQEPGELFF.